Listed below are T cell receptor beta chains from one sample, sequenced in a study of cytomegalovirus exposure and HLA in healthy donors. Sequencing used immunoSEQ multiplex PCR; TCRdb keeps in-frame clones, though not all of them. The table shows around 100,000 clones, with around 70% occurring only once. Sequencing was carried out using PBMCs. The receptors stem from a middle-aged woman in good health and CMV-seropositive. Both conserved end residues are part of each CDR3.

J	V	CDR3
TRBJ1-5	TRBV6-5	CASSELGGSLQPQHF
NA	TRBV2	CASSRLAYEQYF
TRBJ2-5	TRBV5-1	CASSLGTGGFGEQYF
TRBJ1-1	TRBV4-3	CASSPWGAMNTEAFF
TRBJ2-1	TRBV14	CASSQRRQGAGDEQFF
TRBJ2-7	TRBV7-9	CSSSSADRPAYEQYF
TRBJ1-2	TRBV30	CAQKGQGHGYTF
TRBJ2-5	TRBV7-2	CASSRAGETQYF
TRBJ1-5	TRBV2	CASRRQGGNQPQHF
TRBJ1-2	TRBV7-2	CASSGRVPSNYGYTF
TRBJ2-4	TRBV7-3	CASSPRGQGAKNIQYF
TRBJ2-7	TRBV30	CAWSVPPGRYEQYF
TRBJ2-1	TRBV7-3	CASSSRGGSSYNEQFF
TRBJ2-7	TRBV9	CASSPPGQPYEQYF
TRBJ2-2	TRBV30	CAWSAKGLADDTGELFF
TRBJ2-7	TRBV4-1	CASSQRASSSYEQYF
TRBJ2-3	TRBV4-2	CASSRRGTSGREDTQYF
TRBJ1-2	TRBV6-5	CATLAPNYGYTF
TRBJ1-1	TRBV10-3	CAISESRMNTEAFF
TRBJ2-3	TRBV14	CASSQKRHHTGYTQYF
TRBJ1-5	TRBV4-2	CASSQDTGQPQHF
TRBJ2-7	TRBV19	CASRKTGTSGSMYEQYF
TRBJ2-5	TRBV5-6	CASSLAMGQQETQYF
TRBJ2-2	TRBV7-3	CASSSLRLAGGPTGELFF
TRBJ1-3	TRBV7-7	CASNVTAGNTIYF
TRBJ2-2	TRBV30	CAWSVGGSGELFF
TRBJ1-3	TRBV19	CASSTSGNTIYF
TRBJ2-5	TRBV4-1	CASSQGLAGGQETQYF
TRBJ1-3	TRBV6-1	CASSEVAFYSGNTIYF
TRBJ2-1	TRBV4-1	CASSQVYDEQFF
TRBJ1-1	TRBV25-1	CASSLQGGMNTEAFF
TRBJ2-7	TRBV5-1	CASSLTGENPYEQYF
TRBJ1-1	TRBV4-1	CASSRGEVSTEAFF
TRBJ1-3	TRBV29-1	CSVVLQGGNTIYF
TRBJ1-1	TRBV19	CASSTRTGGGEAFF
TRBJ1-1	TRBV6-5	CASSTDRRNTEAFF
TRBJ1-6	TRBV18	CASSPSFLEESYNSPLHF
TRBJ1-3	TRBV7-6	CASSSTGSGNTIYF
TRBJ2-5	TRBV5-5	CASSLEQIQETQYF
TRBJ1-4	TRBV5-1	CASSYTGVEKLFF
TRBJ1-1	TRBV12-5	CASGSRDGNTEAFF
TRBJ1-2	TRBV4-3	CASSQVGTAYGYTF
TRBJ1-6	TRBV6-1	CASTLHSSYNSPLHF
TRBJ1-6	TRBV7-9	CASSNTGDNSPLHF
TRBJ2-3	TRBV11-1	CASSRGQGSTYTQYF
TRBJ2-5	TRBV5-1	CASSSLDVETQYF
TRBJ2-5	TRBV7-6	CASSASGPLSWTPQYF
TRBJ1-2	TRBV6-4	CASSPTGREVFSYGYTF
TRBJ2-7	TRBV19	CASSIAPGTAYEQYF
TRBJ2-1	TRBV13	CASSLNTGGTYNEQFF
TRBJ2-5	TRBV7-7	CASSSYRDRKETQYF
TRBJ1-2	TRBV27	CASRLQGALANYGYTF
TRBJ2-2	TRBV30	CAWSVPGRSGELFF
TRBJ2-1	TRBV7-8	CASSLRRLVDEQFF
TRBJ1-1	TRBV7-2	CASSSPDRNTEAFF